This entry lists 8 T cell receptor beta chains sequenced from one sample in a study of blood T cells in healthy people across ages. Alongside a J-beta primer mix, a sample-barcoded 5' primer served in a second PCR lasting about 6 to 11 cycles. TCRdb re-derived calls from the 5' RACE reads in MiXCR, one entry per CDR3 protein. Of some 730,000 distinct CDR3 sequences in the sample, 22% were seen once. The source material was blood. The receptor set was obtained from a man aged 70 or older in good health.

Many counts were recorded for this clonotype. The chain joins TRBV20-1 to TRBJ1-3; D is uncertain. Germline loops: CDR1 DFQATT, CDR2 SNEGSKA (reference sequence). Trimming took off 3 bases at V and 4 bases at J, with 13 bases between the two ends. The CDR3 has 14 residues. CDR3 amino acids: CSASGRSRGNTIYF. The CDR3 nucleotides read TGCAGTGCTAGTGGCAGAAGCAGAGGAAACACCATATATTTT.

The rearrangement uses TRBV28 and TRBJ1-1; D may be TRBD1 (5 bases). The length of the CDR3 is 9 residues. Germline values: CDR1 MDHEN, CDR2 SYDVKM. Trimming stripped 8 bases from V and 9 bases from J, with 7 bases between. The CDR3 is CASGTQAFF. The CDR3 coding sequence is TGTGCCAGCGGGACTCAAGCTTTCTTT.

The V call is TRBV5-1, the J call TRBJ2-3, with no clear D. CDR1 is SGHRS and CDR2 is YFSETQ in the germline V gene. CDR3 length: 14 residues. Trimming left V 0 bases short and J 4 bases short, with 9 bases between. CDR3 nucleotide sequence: TGCGCCAGCAGCTTGGCCGTGGTATCAGATACGCAGTATTTT. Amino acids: CASSLAVVSDTQYF.

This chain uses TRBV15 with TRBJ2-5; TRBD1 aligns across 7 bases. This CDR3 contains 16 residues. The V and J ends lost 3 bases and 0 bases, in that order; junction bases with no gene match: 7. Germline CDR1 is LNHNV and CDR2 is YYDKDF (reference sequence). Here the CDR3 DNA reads TGTGCCACCAGCAGTCTGGACAGGAGTAACCAAGAGACCCAGTACTTC. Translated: CATSSLDRSNQETQYF.

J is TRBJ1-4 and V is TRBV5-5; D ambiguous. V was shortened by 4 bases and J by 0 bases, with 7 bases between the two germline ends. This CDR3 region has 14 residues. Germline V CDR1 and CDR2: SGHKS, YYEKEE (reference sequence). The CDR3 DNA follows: TGTGCCAGCAGCGTCAGGTCAACTAATGAAAAACTGTTTTTT. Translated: CASSVRSTNEKLFF.

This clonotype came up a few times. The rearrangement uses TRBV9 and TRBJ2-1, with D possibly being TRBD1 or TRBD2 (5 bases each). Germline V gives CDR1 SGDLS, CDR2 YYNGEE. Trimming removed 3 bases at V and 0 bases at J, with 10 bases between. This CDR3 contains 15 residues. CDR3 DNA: TGTGCCAGCAGCGCCTGGGACCACTCCTACAATGAGCAGTTCTTC. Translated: CASSAWDHSYNEQFF.

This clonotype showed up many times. This CDR3 is CASSLGGGQTYEQYF. For the CDR3, the DNA is TGTGCCAGCAGTTTGGGAGGGGGCCAGACCTACGAGCAGTACTTC. The V gene is TRBV28, the J gene TRBJ2-7; D may be TRBD1 or TRBD2 (7 bases each). Germline-derived CDR1 and CDR2 are MDHEN and SYDVKM. The CDR3 is 15 residues long. The V end was cut by 3 bases, the J end by 2 bases, with 14 bases between.

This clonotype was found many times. CDR3 DNA sequence: TGCAGCGGATTAGATGAAAAACTGTTTTTT. As protein: CSGLDEKLFF. This rearrangement joins TRBV29-1 to TRBJ1-4; no clear D. CDR3 length: 10 residues. Germline loops: CDR1 SQVTM, CDR2 ANQGSEA. Trimming took 7 bases from V and 6 from J, leaving 6 bases between them. Filled out from reference TRBV29-1 and TRBJ1-4, the complete variable domain reads SAVISQKPSRDICQRGTSLTIQCQVDSQVTMMFWYRQQPGQSLTLIATANQGSEATYESGFVIDKFPISRPNLTFSTLTVSNMSPEDSSIYLCSGLDEKLFFGSGTQLSVL.